A single sample is the source of the 13 T cell receptor beta chains below, sequenced in a study of PD-1 blockade in classical Hodgkin lymphoma (dated by TCRdb to the early 2020s). The sample's time point label is to be understood as: cycle 4 day 1 (C4D1), after six to seven weeks of nivolumab. Every trial patient had relapsed after autologous stem cell transplantation, and cohorts A, B and C differed in prior brentuximab vedotin exposure. The library was built by means of the immunoSEQ multiplex PCR assay. In its TCRdb copy, this immuneACCESS table keeps in-frame sequences only and misses some clones. Where compared with another copy, unresolved V genes explain less than half of these, and the others have no known cause. The sample profile shows 35,000 to 50,000 clones; around three fifths of them were found once. The ten largest make up 2.5% to 3.5% of the sample. The specimen was peripheral blood mononuclear cells (PBMCs), collected before the fourth cycle of nivolumab. The receptors derive from a human donor with classical Hodgkin lymphoma.

The rearrangement uses TRBV28 and TRBJ2-5; possible D gene TRBD1, 6 bases. The CDR3 has 16 amino acids. V was clipped by 7 bases and J by 0 bases, with 18 bases between them. Germline V gives CDR1 MDHEN, CDR2 SYDVKM. CDR3 nucleotides: TGTGCCAGCACCCCGACAGGATTTAAGTACCAAGAGACCCAGTACTTC. This sequence encodes CASTPTGFKYQETQYF.

The chain is built from TRBV30 and TRBJ2-7, with D perhaps TRBD2 (6 bases). V gave up 2 bases and J gave up 3 bases, with 8 bases separating them. CDR1 and CDR2 (germline): GTSNPN, SVGIG (reference sequence). The CDR3 contains 12 residues. CDR3 bases: TGTGCCTGGAGTCGGAGGGACTACGAGCAGTACTTC. This sequence encodes CAWSRRDYEQYF.

The chain uses TRBV9 and TRBJ1-6, with D possibly TRBD1 on 5 matching bases. V was trimmed by 7 bases and J by 4 bases, leaving 9 bases between them. The CDR3 consists of 13 residues. Per the germline V gene, CDR1 is SGDLS and CDR2 is YYNGEE. The CDR3 loop reads CASGAGYNSPLHF. Here the CDR3 DNA reads TGTGCCAGCGGGGCGGGGTATAATTCACCCCTCCACTTT.

The V call is TRBV15, the J call TRBJ1-1; D perhaps matches TRBD1 (5 bases). The V and J ends lost 0 bases and 4 bases respectively, with 12 bases between them. CDR1 and CDR2 (germline): LNHNV, YYDKDF (reference sequence). The CDR3 consists of 15 residues. The CDR3 DNA sequence: TGTGCCACCAGCAGAGAACGGGACCCCCTCACTGAAGCTTTCTTT. Translating gives CATSRERDPLTEAFF.

V usage is TRBV6-1 and J usage is TRBJ2-7; TRBD2 might be the D (7 bases). V was pared by 6 bases and J by 3 bases, with 18 bases between. The CDR3 length is 15 residues. Germline lookup yields CDR1 MNHNS and CDR2 SASEGT. The DNA of the CDR3 is TGTGCCAGCAGCCCTCTCCCAGGGGAGGGCTACGAGCAGTACTTC. This gives the protein CASSPLPGEGYEQYF.

This chain links TRBV28 with TRBJ1-5; D possibly corresponds to TRBD1 (5 bases). The CDR3 sequence is 14 residues long. Trimming left V 2 bases short and J 6 bases short, with 11 bases between. Germline V gene sequence: CDR1 MDHEN, CDR2 SYDVKM. This CDR3 is CASSLPGNGQPQHF. In DNA, the CDR3 is TGTGCCAGCAGTTTACCAGGGAATGGTCAGCCCCAGCATTTT.

The V and J genes are TRBV5-1 and TRBJ1-1; D is unresolved. Trimming stripped 0 bases from V and 11 bases from J, with 20 bases between. The germline CDR1 and CDR2 sequences are SGHRS and YFSETQ. The CDR3 has 15 residues. Here the CDR3 DNA reads TGCGCCAGCAGCTTGGAAGGAGGGAGCGCGAGTCTCGCTTTCTTT. It encodes CASSLEGGSASLAFF.

This chain connects TRBV7-9 to TRBJ1-3, with 7 nucleotides matching TRBD1. Per germline, CDR1 SEHNR and CDR2 FQNEAQ (reference sequence). This CDR3 has 16 amino acids. V was pared by 0 bases and J by 4 bases, with 6 bases of the junction left unmatched. The CDR3 reads CASSLARGGSGNTIYF. CDR3 nucleotide sequence: TGTGCCAGCAGCTTAGCGCGAGGGGGCTCCGGAAACACCATATATTTT.

The V and J genes are TRBV7-7 and TRBJ2-3, with a tentative D call TRBD2 (5 bases). CDR3 size: 15 residues. V lost 1 base to trimming and J lost 0 bases, with 8 bases between them. Germline V gives CDR1 SSHAT, CDR2 FNYEAQ (reference sequence). The CDR3 nucleotides read TGTGCCAGCAGCTTAGGATCGGGGAGCACAGATACGCAGTATTTT. Encoded protein: CASSLGSGSTDTQYF.

The chain is built from TRBV11-2 and TRBJ2-3, with 10 positions matching TRBD2. This CDR3 has 20 residues. Germline lookup yields CDR1 SGHAT and CDR2 FQNNGV. Losses at the gene ends were 0 bases for V and 4 bases for J; bases not matched to a gene: 16. The CDR3 DNA is TGTGCCAGCAGCTTAGATTTTAGGGCTAGCGGGGGCCAACTATCAGATACGCAGTATTTT. Translation gives CASSLDFRASGGQLSDTQYF.

This clone turned up a few times. The genes are TRBV7-2 and TRBJ2-7; a possible D gene is TRBD2 (5 bases). The germline V gene encodes CDR1 SGHTA and CDR2 FQGNSA. The CDR3 extends over 13 amino acids. Trimming removed 8 bases from V and 3 bases from J, with 14 bases in between. This CDR3 is CASGLSGDYEQYF. The CDR3 DNA follows: TGTGCCAGCGGACTTTCAGGCGACTACGAGCAGTACTTC.

This clone showed up just once. The V and J genes are TRBV9 and TRBJ1-1, with D perhaps matching TRBD1 (5 bases). From germline, CDR1 is SGDLS and CDR2 YYNGEE. Trimming shortened V by 4 bases and J by 0 bases, and 7 bases separated the two germline ends. The CDR3 spans 13 residues. CDR3: CASSPGVNTEAFF. Written as DNA, the CDR3 is TGTGCCAGCAGCCCGGGGGTGAACACTGAAGCTTTCTTT.

The sample holds a few counts of this clone. This chain joins TRBV5-6 and TRBJ2-1, with D perhaps matching TRBD2 (6 bases). Germline-derived CDR1 and CDR2 are SGHDT and YYEEEE. The CDR3 length is 12 residues. The V end lost 4 bases, the J end lost 9 bases, and 11 bases lay between the germline ends. Written as DNA, the CDR3 is TGTGCCAGCAGCCTGGGGGGTAGTGAGCAGTTCTTC. Amino acids: CASSLGGSEQFF.